This T cell receptor beta chain was captured in a study of cytomegalovirus exposure and HLA in healthy donors. The PCR was carried out with 60 Vbeta primers and 13 Jbeta primers. TCRdb keeps only in-frame clones here, not all; method: immunoSEQ multiplex PCR. The sample's table shows tens of thousands of clones. Trimming left V 5 bases short and J 5 bases short, with 16 bases between. This CDR3 is 15 amino acids long. CDR1 MDHEN and CDR2 SYDVKM come from the germline V gene. Points from the study as a whole: Later analysis showed most CMV-associated TCR beta chains appearing HLA-restricted. In an earlier analysis, productive rearrangement rates for most beta V segments clustered near 87% or 30%. The CMV antigen specificity of three CMV-associated chains was confirmed through in vitro analysis.

Of note for this clone: Its target is not known.

Sequenced sample: PBMCs. The sequence came from a male donor in good health and CMV-seropositive. The gene calls are TRBV28 and TRBJ1-3; no firm D call. CDR3 region: CASSPRGGDRNTIYF. CDR3 coding DNA: TGTGCCAGCAGTCCCCGTGGCGGGGATCGAAACACCATATATTTT.